This T cell receptor (beta chain) was obtained from a study of blood T cell repertoires in COVID-19. Study overall: Specimens from acute and convalescent COVID-19 originated in the United States, Italy and Spain.

Across about 22 US areas, participants ranged in age from about 18 to 90 years. CDR3 length: 13 amino acids. V lost 5 bases to trimming and J lost 7 bases; unmatched junction nucleotides: 5. Germline CDR1 SEHNR, CDR2 FQNEAQ (reference sequence). This clone was detected a few times. As handled by the study authors: How many nucleated cells were present was estimated from reference gene primer amplification. The method was immunoSEQ multiplex PCR; TCRdb's version includes in-frame clones alone and lacks a portion of them. V and J calls plus clone size are reproduced from that table; the DNA served to infer D and trimming. The table shows 150,000 to 200,000 clones, with about 72% occurring only once.

V and J are TRBV7-9 and TRBJ1-1, with 9 bases that match TRBD1. The receptor was derived from a woman aged 45 to 65 who had recovered from COVID-19. The sample was PBMCs or T cells enriched from blood (not recorded which). CDR3 loop: CASSPGTGFEAFF. CDR3 coding DNA: TGTGCCAGCAGCCCCGGGACAGGGTTTGAAGCTTTCTTT.